This T cell receptor beta chain was identified in a study of blood T cell repertoires in COVID-19. Study summary: COVID-19 samples collected from the United States, Italy and Spain covered acute and convalescent phases. PBMCs, B-cell-depleted T cells, or T cells were the source of the cDNA or gDNA that made up the material.

In the authors' workflow: For nucleated cells, counts were estimated from reference gene primer amplification. The table came from immunoSEQ multiplex PCR; TCRdb's copy has only in-frame clones and leaves some out. V and J calls and clone size are copied from that table; D and trimming were computed from the DNA. The table records about 150,000 clones, roughly 80% of them present only once. This clone was counted only a few times. The CDR3 sequence is 16 residues long. Germline CDR1 MDHEN, CDR2 SYDVKM. The V and J ends lost 3 bases and 4 bases respectively, with 13 bases between them. The receptor was derived from an older man with acute or convalescent COVID-19. This chain joins TRBV28 and TRBJ1-6, with D perhaps matching TRBD1 (5 bases). Source material: peripheral blood. CDR3 sequence reads: CASSLGGAVYNSPLHF. CDR3 nucleotides: TGTGCCAGCAGTTTGGGCGGGGCCGTTTATAATTCACCCCTCCACTTT.